This entry is about one T cell receptor (beta chain). Libraries were prepared by immunoSEQ multiplex PCR; TCRdb keeps only in-frame clonotypes and omits some of them. This sample yields 55,000 to 65,000 clones, of which around 90% are seen a single time; over 9% belongs to the top ten. The data originate from a study of blood T cell repertoires in COVID-19. Germline V gene sequence: CDR1 KGHSH, CDR2 LQKENI. The CDR3 consists of 14 residues. V dropped 6 bases and J dropped 5 bases, with 14 bases sitting between them. Sequencing was performed on peripheral blood. This rearrangement joins TRBV18 to TRBJ1-5, with TRBD1 as a possible D gene (6 bases). The clonotype originates from a human donor with acute or convalescent COVID-19. The donor label of this sample is uncertain. CDR3 loop: CASSPGTMDQPQHF. The CDR3 bases are TGTGCCAGCTCGCCAGGGACAATGGATCAGCCCCAGCATTTT.